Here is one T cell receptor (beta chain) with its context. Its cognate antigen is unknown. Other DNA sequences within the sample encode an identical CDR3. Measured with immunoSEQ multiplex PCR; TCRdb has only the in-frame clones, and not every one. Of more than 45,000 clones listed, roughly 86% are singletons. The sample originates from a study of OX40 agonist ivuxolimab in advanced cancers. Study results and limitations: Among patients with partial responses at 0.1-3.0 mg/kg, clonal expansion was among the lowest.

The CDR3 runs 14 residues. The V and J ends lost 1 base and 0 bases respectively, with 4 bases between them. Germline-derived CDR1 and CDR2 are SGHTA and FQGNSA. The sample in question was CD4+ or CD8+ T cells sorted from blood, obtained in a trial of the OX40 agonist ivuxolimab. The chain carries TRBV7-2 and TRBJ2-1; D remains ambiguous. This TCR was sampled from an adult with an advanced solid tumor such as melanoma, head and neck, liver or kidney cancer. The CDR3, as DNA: TGTGCCAGCAGCTTAGTGGGCTCCTACAATGAGCAGTTCTTC. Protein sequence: CASSLVGSYNEQFF.